This TCR beta chain was observed in a study of blood T cell repertoires in COVID-19. Using immunoSEQ multiplex PCR, the repertoire was profiled, and TCRdb retains in-frame clones only, with some absent. The data contain about 64,000 clones, over 75% of them seen just once; the ten biggest clones take up roughly 3.2%. The sample was peripheral blood. The sequence was obtained from a man aged 50 to 59 with active COVID-19.

The CDR3 bases are TGTGCCAGCAGCCCCCTTCGGAGCTCCTACGAGCAGTACTTC. This gives the protein CASSPLRSSYEQYF. The J gene is TRBJ2-7, the V gene TRBV3-1 (or the pseudogene TRBV3-2); D remains ambiguous. This CDR3 is built from 14 residues. The germline CDR1 and CDR2 sequences are LGHDT and YNNKEL (reference sequence). V was shortened by 4 bases and J by 0 bases, with 10 bases between the two germline ends.